Sequencing of this T cell receptor (beta chain) was carried out in a study of Ad26.COV2.S vaccination and SARS-CoV-2 variants. Points from the study as a whole: Using TCR breadth and depth analyses may have led to underestimated total T cell responses. Individuals receiving vaccine had higher spike-specific TCR breadth than placebo recipients did.

The CDR3 loop spans 17 amino acids. Germline V gene sequence: CDR1 MDHEN, CDR2 SYDVKM. J was trimmed by 3 bases and V by 6 bases; bases with no gene match: 9. Profiling relied on immunoSEQ multiplex PCR, and the TCRdb table lists in-frame clones only, not all of them. In the table there are around 100,000 clones, roughly 80% of which are singletons. This clone was seen a single time. What it binds is not known. The sequence was collected from a human donor who had recovered from COVID-19. The chain carries TRBV28 and TRBJ2-2; 11 bases map to TRBD2. Sequenced here: peripheral blood, sampled after recovery from COVID-19. This chain's CDR3 is CASRPDPSGGYTGELFF. CDR3 bases: TGTGCCAGCAGACCTGACCCTAGCGGGGGGTACACCGGGGAGCTGTTTTTT.